Listed below are T cell receptor beta chains from one sample, sequenced in a study of T cells after yellow fever vaccination. Via MiXCR, TCRdb re-called the 5' RACE reads, giving one row per CDR3 protein. Of under 200,000 distinct CDR3 sequences listed, 6% to 7.5% are singletons. The sequenced sample was CD4+ T cells sorted from PBMCs, obtained 5 days after the first yellow fever vaccination. The receptors were sampled from a man aged 18 to 30 who received the YFV17D yellow fever vaccine. Both conserved end residues are part of each CDR3. The D gene is left open where the match is weak. Not all rows give a size; the values are once, few, many and, for expanded clones, a class.

TRBD2 TRBJ2-1 TRBV11-1 - TGTGCCAGCGAAGCGGGGGGGGGGAATGAGCAGTTCTTC CASEAGGGNEQFF
- TRBJ2-3 TRBV5-4 few TGTGCCAGCAGCTTGGGGGGACACGAAACAAAAGATACGCAGTATTTT CASSLGGHETKDTQYF
- TRBJ2-6 TRBV6-2/TRBV6-3 few TGTGCCACCAATGAAGGGGCCAACGTCCTGACTTTC CATNEGANVLTF
TRBD2 TRBJ2-3 TRBV4-1 few TGCGCCAGCAGCCGCACGGGACTAGCGGGGACCACAGATACGCAGTATTTT CASSRTGLAGTTDTQYF
- TRBJ1-5 TRBV12-5 few TGTGCTAGTGGTTTCTCACCCTATCAGCCCCAGCATTTT CASGFSPYQPQHF
TRBD1 TRBJ1-2 TRBV7-9 many TGTGCCAGCAGCCCCGGGACAGGCTCGTATGGCTACACCTTC CASSPGTGSYGYTF
- TRBJ2-1 TRBV3-1 many TGTGCCAGCAGCTACTTTTACAATGAGCAGTTCTTC CASSYFYNEQFF
- TRBJ2-6 TRBV12-3/TRBV12-4 many TGTGCCAGCAGAGGATCTAGTGGGGCCAACGTCCTGACTTTC CASRGSSGANVLTF
TRBD1 TRBJ1-2 TRBV6-5 many TGTGCCAGCAGTTATCGGGACAGGGGCGGCTACACCTTC CASSYRDRGGYTF
- TRBJ1-5 TRBV2 many TGTGCCAGCAGTGAGGGTTGGGGTGATCAGCCCCAGCATTTT CASSEGWGDQPQHF
- TRBJ2-2 TRBV30 many TGTGCCTGGAGTGTAGTAAGCACCGGGGAGCTGTTTTTT CAWSVVSTGELFF
- TRBJ2-5 TRBV29-1 many TGCAGCGTTGCATTCAGCCAAGAGACCCAGTACTTC CSVAFSQETQYF
- TRBJ2-1 TRBV6-2/TRBV6-3 many TGTGCCAGCTCCACGGGCGGGAACTATGAGCAGTTCTTC CASSTGGNYEQFF
- TRBJ1-5 TRBV6-2/TRBV6-3 many TGTGCCAGCAGTTACTCGAGGAGTAGGGTCATCGGCAATCAGCCCCAGCATTTT CASSYSRSRVIGNQPQHF
- TRBJ1-2 TRBV7-3 few TGTGCCAGCAGCTTGAGAGGGGTTGAAGGCTACACCTTC CASSLRGVEGYTF
- TRBJ2-7 TRBV3-1 - TGTGCCAGCAGCCCACCGACAGATAACTACGAGCAGTACTTC CASSPPTDNYEQYF
TRBD1 TRBJ2-7 TRBV29-1 few TGCAGCGTCGCCGGACAGGGGGCAGGGTACGAGCAGTACTTC CSVAGQGAGYEQYF
- TRBJ1-6 TRBV4-3 few TGCGCCAGCAGCCAAGAACCTGCTTCACCCCTCCACTTT CASSQEPASPLHF
TRBD1 TRBJ1-2 TRBV4-1 many TGCGCCAGCAGCCGCGACAGGGGTGACGGCTACACCTTC CASSRDRGDGYTF
TRBD1 TRBJ2-4 TRBV7-2 many TGTGCCAGCAGCTTATACGGACAGGAGCTAGCCAAAAACATTCAGTACTTC CASSLYGQELAKNIQYF
- TRBJ1-5 TRBV12-3/TRBV12-4 few TGTGCCAGCAGTTTAGCTGATCAGCAGCCCCAGCATTTT CASSLADQQPQHF
TRBD2 TRBJ2-1 TRBV20-1 many TGCAGTGCTAGAACCAGCGGGGGGGCGGATGAGCAGTTCTTC CSARTSGGADEQFF
- TRBJ2-1 TRBV6-2/TRBV6-3 - TGTGCCAGCAGTTCGCCGGGACTGACCACCGATGAGCAGTTCTTC CASSSPGLTTDEQFF
- TRBJ1-2 TRBV11-2 - TGTGCCAGCAGCTTCCTCGACAGTAACTATGGCTACACCTTC CASSFLDSNYGYTF
- TRBJ2-5 TRBV18 many TGTGCCAGCTCACCAAGTTGGGAGACCCAGTACTTC CASSPSWETQYF
TRBD2 TRBJ2-2 TRBV7-6 many TGTGCCAGCAGCCCTATCTTAGCGGGGGCGTCCACCGGGGAGCTGTTTTTT CASSPILAGASTGELFF
- TRBJ1-1 TRBV7-3 - TGTGCCAGCAGCTACCTACAGGGATCTGAAGCTTTCTTT CASSYLQGSEAFF
TRBD2 TRBJ2-1 TRBV2 many TGTGCCAGCAGTGTACGACTAGCGGGTAACAATGAGCAGTTCTTC CASSVRLAGNNEQFF
- TRBJ1-6 TRBV4-2 few TGTGCCAGCAGCCAAGGACGGCCCATCTATTCACCCCTCCACTTT CASSQGRPIYSPLHF
- TRBJ1-2 TRBV5-1 many TGCGCCAGCAGCCCCGAGGCCGTCGGCTACACCTTC CASSPEAVGYTF
- TRBJ2-5 TRBV7-8 many TGTGCCAGCAGCTTAGGTCATCGAGAGACCCAGTACTTC CASSLGHRETQYF
TRBD1 TRBJ1-2 TRBV25-1 - TGTGCCAGCAGTGATTGGGACAGGGCGAATGGCTACACCTTC CASSDWDRANGYTF
TRBD2 TRBJ2-3 TRBV7-6 few TGTGCCAGCAGCTTCCGGACTAGCGGGGCTACTAGCACAGATACGCAGTATTTT CASSFRTSGATSTDTQYF
TRBD2 TRBJ2-5 TRBV5-1 many TGCGCCAGCAGCTTGGGGACTAGCAGCCTAGAGACCCAGTACTTC CASSLGTSSLETQYF
- TRBJ1-5 TRBV7-2 - TGTGCCAGCAGCTTAGTTGGGGGTAATAGCAATCAGCCCCAGCATTTT CASSLVGGNSNQPQHF
- TRBJ1-1 TRBV29-1 many TGCAGCGTTAAGCCTGAAGCTTTCTTT CSVKPEAFF
- TRBJ1-1 TRBV2 many TGTGCCAGCAGTGAACTGGAGGACACTGAAGCTTTCTTT CASSELEDTEAFF
TRBD2 TRBJ2-3 TRBV19 few TGTGCCAGTAGTATAGCGGCTTGGGCTAGCGGGGGGATATCCACAGATACGCAGTATTTT CASSIAAWASGGISTDTQYF
TRBD1 TRBJ1-2 TRBV11-2 many TGTGCCAGCAGCCGACCGAGGACAGGGGACCTAGATAACTATGGCTACACCTTC CASSRPRTGDLDNYGYTF
- TRBJ1-4 TRBV15 - TGTGCCACCAGCAGAGAACGGGAAGAAAAACTGTTTTTT CATSREREEKLFF
- TRBJ2-2 TRBV28 many TGTGCCAGCACCCCCGAGGGAGCGGGTCGCGCCGGGGAGCTGTTTTTT CASTPEGAGRAGELFF
- TRBJ1-1 TRBV7-2 many TGTGCCAGCAGCCCTGACACTTACACTGAAGCTTTCTTT CASSPDTYTEAFF
- TRBJ1-1 TRBV4-2 - TGTGCCAGCAGCCAAGGGGGGAAGGGCATGAACACTGAAGCTTTCTTT CASSQGGKGMNTEAFF
- TRBJ2-1 TRBV19 - TGTGCCAGTAGTAACAAGCTGTTTGGGGGTAACTCCTACAATGAGCAGTTCTTC CASSNKLFGGNSYNEQFF
- TRBJ1-2 TRBV27 many TGTGCCAGCAGTTTAAAGGCGGGGGAAGGGTATGGCTACACCTTC CASSLKAGEGYGYTF
- TRBJ1-5 TRBV2 - TGTGCCAGCTCCTCACAGGGTTTTAGCAATCAGCCCCAGCATTTT CASSSQGFSNQPQHF
- TRBJ1-1 TRBV18 many TGTGCCAGCTCACCCCGGACCTGGGGCACTGAAGCTTTCTTT CASSPRTWGTEAFF
- TRBJ1-2 TRBV12-3/TRBV12-4 - TGTGCCAGCAGCCCTCTTTGGGGTTCTGGCTACACCTTC CASSPLWGSGYTF
- TRBJ1-2 TRBV7-2 many TGTGCCAGCAGCTCCTCGCAGGGTCGATTCGGCTACACCTTC CASSSSQGRFGYTF
- TRBJ1-1 TRBV11-3 few TGTGCCAGCAGCCCCAACTTCGGGGGGCCGAACACTGAAGCTTTCTTT CASSPNFGGPNTEAFF
TRBD2 TRBJ2-1 TRBV5-1 few TGCGCCAGCAGCTTGGCCCCTAGCGGGGGGGCTGGCAATGAGCAGTTCTTC CASSLAPSGGAGNEQFF
- TRBJ1-1 TRBV7-9 - TGTGCCAGCAGCTTAGCGCTAATAACCACTGAAGCTTTCTTT CASSLALITTEAFF
- TRBJ1-2 TRBV7-9 - TGTGCCAGCAACCTAGACCGGTATCGTGGCTACACCTTC CASNLDRYRGYTF
- TRBJ1-5 TRBV10-3 many TGTGCCATCAGTGTAGAGGGAGGTCAGCCCCAGCATTTT CAISVEGGQPQHF
TRBD1 TRBJ2-5 TRBV7-8 many TGTGCCAGCAGCTCGACAGGGGGCGAAGAGACCCAGTACTTC CASSSTGGEETQYF